What follows are 11 T cell receptor beta chains derived from one specimen sequenced in a study of T cell responses to AZD1222 COVID-19 vaccine. The data were produced by immunoSEQ multiplex PCR, yet TCRdb's version contains in-frame clones alone and is incomplete. The table lists about 120,000 clones, about 87% of them singletons. The sequencing here drew on peripheral blood, taken on day 0 of AZD1222 vaccination. These receptors came from an adult in good health.

This chain connects TRBV28 to TRBJ1-6, with TRBD1 identical over 7 bases. J was trimmed by 8 bases and V by 10 bases; bases with no gene match: 11. This CDR3 comprises 14 residues. Germline V gene sequence: CDR1 MDHEN, CDR2 SYDVKM. The CDR3 DNA is TGTGCCACCACAACGGCCCAGGGGGATTCACCCCTCCACTTT. Translated, it gives CATTTAQGDSPLHF.

V gene TRBV28 combines with J gene TRBJ1-2; TRBD1 is a possible D gene (5 bases). CDR1 is MDHEN, CDR2 SYDVKM, per germline. CDR3 length: 15 residues. V lost 6 bases and J 2 bases, leaving 16 bases between the germline ends. The CDR3 loop is CASSRGRRDNYGYTF. CDR3 nucleotides: TGTGCCAGCAGCCGGGGTCGTAGGGACAACTATGGCTACACCTTC.

V gene TRBV19 combines with J gene TRBJ1-3; D gene ambiguous. V lost 5 bases and J lost 0, with 14 bases in between. CDR3 length: 16 residues. Looked up from germline, CDR1 is LNHDA and CDR2 is SQIVND (reference sequence). CDR3 nucleotides: TGTGCCAGTAGTGTTGGTGGTGGATTCTCTGGAAACACCATATATTTT. It is translated as CASSVGGGFSGNTIYF.

The V gene is TRBV4-1, the J gene TRBJ2-2; tentatively, D is TRBD2 (7 bases). The CDR3 has 16 residues. CDR1 and CDR2 from the germline V gene are MGHRA and YSYEKL. With 3 bases removed from V and 7 bases from J, the gap between germline ends came to 18 bases. Here the CDR3 DNA reads TGCGCCAGCAGCCAGCGGAACCGGGGGGCCCGCGGGGAGCTGTTTTTT. This encodes CASSQRNRGARGELFF.

In this sample, this clone turned up once. The genes are TRBV5-1 and TRBJ2-1, with 8 bases aligning to TRBD1. After removal of 2 bases from V and 6 bases from J, the junction contained 1 base not matched to a gene. This CDR3 has 13 amino acids. Germline values: CDR1 SGHRS, CDR2 YFSETQ. The CDR3 here is CASSLTGGNEQFF. CDR3 in DNA: TGCGCCAGCAGCTTAACAGGGGGCAATGAGCAGTTCTTC.

The J gene is TRBJ1-2, the V gene TRBV6-5; D remains unclear. The V gene lost 7 bases and the J gene lost 3 bases, with 12 bases spanning the gap. This CDR3 is 13 amino acids long. Germline CDR1 and CDR2: MNHEY and SVGAGI. CDR3: CASKKGPDYGYTF. The CDR3 bases are TGTGCCAGCAAGAAAGGGCCGGACTATGGCTACACCTTC.

This clone was counted a single time. The chain joins TRBV6-2 or TRBV6-3 to TRBJ2-5; D is unresolved. Germline CDR1 reads MNHEY; CDR2 reads SVGEGT. The germline V and J ends were trimmed by 1 base and 6 bases, with 12 bases remaining between them. CDR3 length: 14 amino acids. CDR3 in amino acids: CASSYWADLKTQYF. In nucleotides, the CDR3 is TGTGCCAGCAGTTACTGGGCAGACTTGAAGACCCAGTACTTC.

The chain is built from TRBV7-2 and TRBJ1-5; 7 nucleotides line up with TRBD1. Trimming at V came to 5 bases and at J to 1 base, leaving 5 bases not matched to a gene. Germline assignment: CDR1 SGHTA and CDR2 FQGNSA. This CDR3 is built from 15 residues. CDR3 DNA: TGTGCCAGCAGCGAGGGGGCATTGAGCAATCAGCCCCAGCATTTT. Translated: CASSEGALSNQPQHF.

The J gene is TRBJ2-5, the V gene TRBV12-3 or TRBV12-4; 7 bases agree with TRBD1. The CDR3 has 13 amino acids. Germline trimming cut 4 bases from V and 5 bases from J; bases unmatched to any gene: 4. CDR3 nucleotides: TGTGCCAGCAGTTCAGGGGGACGTGAGACCCAGTACTTC. Protein product: CASSSGGRETQYF.

In this sample, this clone turned up a few times. The chain carries TRBV7-9 and TRBJ2-2; TRBD1 matches 10 bases. The length of the CDR3 is 14 residues. The V segment lost 6 bases and the J segment 4 bases; nucleotides outside the gene matches: 2. Germline V lookup: CDR1 SEHNR, CDR2 FQNEAQ (reference sequence). The CDR3 loop is CASRRTGGTGELFF. The CDR3 DNA follows: TGTGCCAGCAGACGGACAGGGGGCACCGGGGAGCTGTTTTTT.

This clone was seen once. The chain employs TRBV5-8 and TRBJ2-3, with 11 bases matching TRBD2. In germline, CDR1 is SGHTS, CDR2 YDEGEE. Trimming at V came to 3 bases and at J to 3 bases, leaving 9 bases not matched to a gene. The CDR3 runs 17 residues. The CDR3 sequence: CASSSGLTSGVTDTQYF. For the CDR3, the DNA is TGTGCCAGCAGCTCAGGTCTGACTAGCGGGGTAACAGATACGCAGTATTTT. The variable domain in full, with the rest retrieved from reference TRBV5-8 and TRBJ2-3, is EAGVTQSPTHLIKTRGQQATLRCSPISGHTSVYWYQQALGLGLQFLLWYDEGEERNRGNFPPRFSGRQFPNYSSELNVNALELEDSALYLCASSSGLTSGVTDTQYFGPGTRLTVL.